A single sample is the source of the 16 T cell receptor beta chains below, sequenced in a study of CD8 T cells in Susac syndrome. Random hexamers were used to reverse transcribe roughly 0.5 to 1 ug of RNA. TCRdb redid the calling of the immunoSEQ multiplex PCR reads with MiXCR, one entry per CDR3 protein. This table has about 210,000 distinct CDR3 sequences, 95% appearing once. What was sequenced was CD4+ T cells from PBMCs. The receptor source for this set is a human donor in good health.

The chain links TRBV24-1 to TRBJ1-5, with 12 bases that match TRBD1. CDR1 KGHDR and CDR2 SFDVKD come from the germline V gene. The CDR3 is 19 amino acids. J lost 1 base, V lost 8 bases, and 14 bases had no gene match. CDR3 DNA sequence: TGTGCCACCAAGCCGCCGCGGGACAGGGGGCGCGGGAGCAATCAGCCCCAGCATTTT. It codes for CATKPPRDRGRGSNQPQHF.

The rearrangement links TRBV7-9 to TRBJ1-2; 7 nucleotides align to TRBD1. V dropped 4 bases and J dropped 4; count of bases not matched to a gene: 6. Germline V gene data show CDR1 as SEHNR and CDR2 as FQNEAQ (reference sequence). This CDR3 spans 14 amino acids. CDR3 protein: CASSSHDRAYGYTF. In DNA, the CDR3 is TGTGCCAGCAGCTCCCACGACAGGGCCTATGGCTACACCTTC.

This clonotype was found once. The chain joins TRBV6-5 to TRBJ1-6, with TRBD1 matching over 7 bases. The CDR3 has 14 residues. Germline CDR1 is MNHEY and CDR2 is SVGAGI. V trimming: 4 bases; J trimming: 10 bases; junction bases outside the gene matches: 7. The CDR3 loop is CASSFATGPSPLHF. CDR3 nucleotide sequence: TGTGCCAGCAGTTTCGCGACAGGGCCCTCACCCCTCCACTTT.

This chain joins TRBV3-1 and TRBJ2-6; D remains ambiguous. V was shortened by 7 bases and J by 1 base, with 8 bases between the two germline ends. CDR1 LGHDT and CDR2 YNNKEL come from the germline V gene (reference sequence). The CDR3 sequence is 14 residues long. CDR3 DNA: TGTGCCAGCACTGAGTGGTCTGGGGCCAACGTCCTGACTTTC. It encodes CASTEWSGANVLTF.

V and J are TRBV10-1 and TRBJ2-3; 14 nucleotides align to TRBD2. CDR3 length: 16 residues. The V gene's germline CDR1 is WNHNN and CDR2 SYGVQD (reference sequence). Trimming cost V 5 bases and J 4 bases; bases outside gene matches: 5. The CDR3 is CASSRLAGGLSDTQYF. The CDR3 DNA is TGCGCCAGCAGTCGACTAGCGGGAGGGTTATCAGATACGCAGTATTTT.

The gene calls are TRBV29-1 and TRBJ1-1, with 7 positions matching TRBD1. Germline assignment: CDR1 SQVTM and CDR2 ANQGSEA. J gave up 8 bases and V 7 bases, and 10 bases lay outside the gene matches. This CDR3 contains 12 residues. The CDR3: CSANDRVWEAFF. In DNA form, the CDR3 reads TGCAGCGCGAACGACAGGGTCTGGGAAGCTTTCTTT.

CDR3: CASSIGRYNEQFF. Here the CDR3 DNA reads TGTGCCAGTAGTATAGGTCGATACAATGAGCAGTTCTTC. This chain links TRBV19 with TRBJ2-1, with unresolved D. The CDR3 spans 13 residues. The V gene's germline CDR1 is LNHDA and CDR2 SQIVND (reference sequence). V was shortened by 1 base and J by 4 bases, with 5 bases between the two germline ends.

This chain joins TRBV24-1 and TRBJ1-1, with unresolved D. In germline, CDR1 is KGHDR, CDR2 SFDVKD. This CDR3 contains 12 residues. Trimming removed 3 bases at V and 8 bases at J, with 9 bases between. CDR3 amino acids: CATSDRTGEAFF. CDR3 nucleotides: TGTGCCACCAGTGATCGGACTGGCGAAGCTTTCTTT.

The CDR3 protein is CASSPVGTETSPLHF. The CDR3 DNA reads TGTGCCAGCAGTCCGGTTGGGACAGAGACTTCACCCCTCCACTTT. This chain joins TRBV2 and TRBJ1-6; 7 bases match TRBD1. The V gene end was trimmed by 5 bases and the J gene end by 9 bases; junction bases not matched to a gene: 10. The germline V gene encodes CDR1 SNHLY and CDR2 FYNNEI. The CDR3 totals 15 residues.

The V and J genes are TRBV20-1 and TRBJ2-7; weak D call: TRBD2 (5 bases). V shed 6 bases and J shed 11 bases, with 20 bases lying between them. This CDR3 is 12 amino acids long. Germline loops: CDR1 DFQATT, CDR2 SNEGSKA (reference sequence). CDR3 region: CSAPEGVRAEYF. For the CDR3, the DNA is TGCAGTGCGCCCGAGGGAGTACGAGCGGAGTACTTC.

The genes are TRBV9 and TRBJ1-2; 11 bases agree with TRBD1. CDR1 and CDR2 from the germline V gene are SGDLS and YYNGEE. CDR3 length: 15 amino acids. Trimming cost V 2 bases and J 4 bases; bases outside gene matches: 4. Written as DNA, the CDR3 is TGTGCCAGCAGCGTGTTGGGGACAGGGGGCTATGGCTACACCTTC. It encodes CASSVLGTGGYGYTF.

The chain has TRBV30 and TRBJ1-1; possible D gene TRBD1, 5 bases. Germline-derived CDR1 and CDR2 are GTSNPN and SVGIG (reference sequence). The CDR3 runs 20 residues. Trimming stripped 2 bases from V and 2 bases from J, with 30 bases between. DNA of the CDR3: TGTGCCTGGAGTCTCGAGTTGGGGGGAGGGGCCCTACCAGCAAACACTGAAGCTTTCTTT. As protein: CAWSLELGGGALPANTEAFF.

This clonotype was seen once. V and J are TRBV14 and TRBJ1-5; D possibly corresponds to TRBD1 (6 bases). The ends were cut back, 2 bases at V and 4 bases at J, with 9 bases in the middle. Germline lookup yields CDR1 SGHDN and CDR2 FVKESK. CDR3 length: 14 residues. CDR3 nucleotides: TGTGCCAGCAGCCAAAGGGGGGGAAATCAGCCCCAGCATTTT. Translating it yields CASSQRGGNQPQHF.

The CDR3 DNA reads TGTGCCAGCAGCTTGAGTCGGGACTACAATGAGCAGTTCTTC. It yields the protein CASSLSRDYNEQFF. V and J are TRBV7-9 and TRBJ2-1; a possible D gene is TRBD2 (5 bases). The CDR3 has 14 amino acids. Trimming removed 3 bases from V and 3 bases from J, with 9 bases in between. The germline V gene encodes CDR1 SEHNR and CDR2 FQNEAQ (reference sequence). The full variable domain, in which reference TRBV7-9 and TRBJ2-1 provide the parts outside the CDR3, is DTGVSQNPRHKITKRGQNVTFRCDPISEHNRLYWYRQTLGQGPEFLTYFQNEAQLEKSRLLSDRFSAERPKGSFSTLEIQRTEQGDSAMYLCASSLSRDYNEQFFGPGTRLTVL.

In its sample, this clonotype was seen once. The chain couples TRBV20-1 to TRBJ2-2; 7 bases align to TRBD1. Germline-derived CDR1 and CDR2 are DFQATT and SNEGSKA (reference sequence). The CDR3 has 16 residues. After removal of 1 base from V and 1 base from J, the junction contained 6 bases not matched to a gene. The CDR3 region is CSARVTGAKNTGELFF. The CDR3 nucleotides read TGCAGTGCTAGAGTAACAGGGGCGAAGAACACCGGGGAGCTGTTTTTT.

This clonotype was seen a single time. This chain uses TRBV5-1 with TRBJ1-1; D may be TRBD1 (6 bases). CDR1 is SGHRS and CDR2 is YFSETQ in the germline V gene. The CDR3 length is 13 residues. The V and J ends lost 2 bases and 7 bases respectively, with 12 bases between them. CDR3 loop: CASSFGGAYEAFF. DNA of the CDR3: TGCGCCAGCAGCTTCGGGGGCGCCTATGAAGCTTTCTTT.